The 21 T cell receptor beta chains reported below all come from one sample, sequenced in a study of cytomegalovirus exposure and HLA in healthy donors. The PCR used 60 Vbeta and 13 Jbeta primers. The protocol was immunoSEQ multiplex PCR, while the TCRdb copy is restricted to in-frame clones and leaves out a portion. The table includes under 130,000 clones, roughly three quarters detected once. The sample was PBMCs. The receptors originated from a male donor in good health and CMV-seronegative.

The genes are TRBV6-5 and TRBJ2-5; 7 nucleotides line up with TRBD1. The J call may be wrong; the DNA end is better matched by TRBJ2-7. Germline assignment: CDR1 MNHEY and CDR2 SVGAGI. This CDR3 region has 15 residues. The CDR3 reads CASRVPGQSTFEQYF. DNA for the CDR3: TGTGCCTCGCGGGTTCCGGGACAGAGCACTTTCGAGCAGTACTTC.

J is TRBJ2-1 and V is TRBV5-6, with TRBD2 matching over 9 bases. CDR1 and CDR2 from the germline V gene are SGHDT and YYEEEE. J gave up 2 bases and V 1 base, and 7 bases lay outside the gene matches. This CDR3 has 17 residues. CDR3 nucleotides: TGTGCCAGCAGCTTGTTGAGTAGCGGGAGTCCCTACAATGAGCAGTTCTTC. This encodes CASSLLSSGSPYNEQFF.

The rearrangement links TRBV18 to TRBJ2-7, with 9 bases that match TRBD2. The CDR3 is made up of 15 amino acids. CDR1 KGHSH and CDR2 LQKENI come from the germline V gene. The V segment lost 0 bases and the J segment 6 bases; nucleotides outside the gene matches: 6. CDR3 coding DNA: TGTGCCAGCTCACCACCGGGCGGGAGGGTTAGCGAGCAGTACTTC. It translates to CASSPPGGRVSEQYF.

The V call is TRBV7-9, the J call TRBJ2-1, with a possible D match to TRBD1 (5 bases). In germline, CDR1 is SEHNR, CDR2 FQNEAQ (reference sequence). The CDR3 loop spans 16 amino acids. Trimming stripped 6 bases from V and 3 bases from J, with 18 bases between. For the CDR3, the DNA is TGTGCCAGCAGTCAGGGTGGGGCGCCGATCTACAATGAGCAGTTCTTC. Encoded protein: CASSQGGAPIYNEQFF.

J is TRBJ2-1 and V is TRBV25-1; 10 nucleotides agree with TRBD1. The CDR3 has 15 residues. J was trimmed by 6 bases and V by 5 bases; bases with no gene match: 7. The germline gives CDR1 MGHDK, CDR2 SYGVNS. The DNA for the CDR3 is TGTGCCAGCAGTTCCGGGACAGGGGACAGCAATGAGCAGTTCTTC. Translated, it gives CASSSGTGDSNEQFF.

This clone has a handful of counts. This sequence joins TRBV11-2 and TRBJ2-7; D might be TRBD1 (6 bases). CDR3 size: 14 residues. The V and J ends lost 2 bases and 3 bases respectively, with 11 bases between them. CDR1 and CDR2 (germline): SGHAT, FQNNGV. CDR3 sequence (DNA): TGTGCCAGCAGCTTAAGGGGGAACTACTACGAGCAGTACTTC. Protein sequence: CASSLRGNYYEQYF.

This chain uses TRBV5-1 with TRBJ1-6; D is perhaps TRBD1 (5 bases). Per the germline V gene, CDR1 is SGHRS and CDR2 is YFSETQ. V was shortened by 0 bases and J by 9 bases, with 10 bases between the two germline ends. The CDR3 sequence is 14 residues long. CDR3: CASSLAGGFSPLHF. CDR3 nucleotides: TGCGCCAGCAGCTTGGCCGGGGGGTTTTCACCCCTCCACTTT.

The rearrangement joins TRBV27 to TRBJ2-3, with D perhaps matching TRBD2 (5 bases). Germline V gives CDR1 MNHEY, CDR2 SMNVEV (reference sequence). This CDR3 has 15 residues. V dropped 4 bases and J dropped 0 bases, with 11 bases sitting between them. The CDR3 sequence is CASSSGDTSTDTQYF. The CDR3 DNA sequence: TGTGCCAGCAGTTCCGGGGATACCAGCACAGATACGCAGTATTTT.

A few counts support this clone. The chain combines TRBV18 with TRBJ1-3; no clear D gene. Germline CDR1 reads KGHSH; CDR2 reads LQKENI. V was pared by 3 bases and J by 4 bases, with 19 bases between. This CDR3 has 17 residues. The CDR3 loop is CASSPPTRQLTGNTIYF. CDR3 DNA sequence: TGTGCCAGCTCACCCCCTACGCGGCAGTTAACAGGAAACACCATATATTTT.

The rearrangement joins TRBV11-2 to TRBJ2-7; D may be TRBD2 (6 bases). CDR1 and CDR2 (germline): SGHAT, FQNNGV. With 0 bases removed from V and 3 bases from J, the gap between germline ends came to 12 bases. The CDR3 is made up of 15 amino acids. CDR3 in amino acids: CASSLDRGGFYEQYF. CDR3 nucleotides: TGTGCCAGCAGCTTAGATCGGGGAGGATTCTACGAGCAGTACTTC.

To note about this clone: At one end, the junction sequence differs from germline, possibly due to a read error. The genes are TRBV7-7 and TRBJ2-2; no definite D call. Germline V lookup: CDR1 SSHAT, CDR2 FNYEAQ (reference sequence). The CDR3 is 14 amino acids. The CDR3 spells CASSFLGEAGELFF. The CDR3 DNA follows: TGTGCTAGCAGCTTCCTAGGAGAAGCGGGGGAGCTGTTTTTT.

The J gene is TRBJ2-1, the V gene TRBV10-3; 8 bases fit TRBD2. This CDR3 is 15 amino acids long. Germline lookup yields CDR1 ENHRY and CDR2 SYGVKD. V lost 3 bases to trimming and J lost 5 bases; unmatched junction nucleotides: 6. CDR3 region: CAISDVTSAHNEQFF. The CDR3 region has the DNA TGTGCCATCAGTGACGTGACTAGCGCACACAATGAGCAGTTCTTC.

V usage is TRBV27 and J usage is TRBJ2-7, with TRBD2 matching over 8 bases. Per the germline V gene, CDR1 is MNHEY and CDR2 is SMNVEV (reference sequence). V shed 5 bases, J shed 3 bases, and the junction held 9 bases outside the gene matches. This CDR3 region has 15 residues. CDR3 residues: CASSPPSGSVYEQYF. CDR3 coding DNA: TGTGCCAGCAGTCCCCCCAGCGGGAGTGTCTACGAGCAGTACTTC.

This chain joins TRBV4-2 and TRBJ2-1; 11 positions agree with TRBD2. After removal of 1 base from V and 5 bases from J, the junction contained 4 bases not matched to a gene. CDR3 length: 16 amino acids. CDR1 is LGHNA, CDR2 YNFKEQ, per germline. The CDR3 nucleotides are TGTGCCAGCAGCCAAGGGGGACTAGCGGAGCACAATGAGCAGTTCTTC. Translation gives CASSQGGLAEHNEQFF.

V gene TRBV30 combines with J gene TRBJ2-3; 7 bases agree with TRBD1. V shed 3 bases, J shed 12 bases, and the junction held 9 bases outside the gene matches. CDR3 length: 12 residues. Looked up from germline, CDR1 is GTSNPN and CDR2 is SVGIG (reference sequence). CDR3 DNA: TGTGCCTGGAGGAGGGACAGCCGGTATCAGTATTTT. This codes for CAWRRDSRYQYF.

The gene calls are TRBV5-1 and TRBJ1-1; TRBD1 matches at 12 bases. Germline V lookup: CDR1 SGHRS, CDR2 YFSETQ. The ends lost 0 bases at V and 11 bases at J; junction bases unmatched: 8. This CDR3 contains 15 residues. The CDR3 bases are TGCGCCAGCAGCTTGGAGGGACAGGGGGCCGGATCGGCTTTCTTT. As protein: CASSLEGQGAGSAFF.

V and J are TRBV2 and TRBJ2-3, with a possible D match to TRBD2 (5 bases). Trimming took off 5 bases at V and 0 bases at J, with 12 bases between the two ends. CDR1 and CDR2 (germline): SNHLY, FYNNEI. The CDR3 covers 15 residues. The CDR3 coding sequence is TGTGCCAGCAGTAGGGAGACTATAAGCACAGATACGCAGTATTTT. It specifies CASSRETISTDTQYF. The full variable domain, its missing parts supplied by reference TRBV2 and TRBJ2-3, is EPEVTQTPSHQVTQMGQEVILRCVPISNHLYFYWYRQILGQKVEFLVSFYNNEISEKSEIFDDQFSVERPDGSNFTLKIRSTKLEDSAMYFCASSRETISTDTQYFGPGTRLTVL.

The chain uses TRBV5-1 and TRBJ1-5, with a possible D match to TRBD1 (5 bases). This CDR3 has 15 amino acids. Trimming removed 0 bases from V and 3 bases from J, with 10 bases in between. CDR1 SGHRS and CDR2 YFSETQ come from the germline V gene. CDR3 sequence: CASSLDGALNQPQHF. The CDR3 bases are TGCGCCAGCAGCTTGGATGGGGCCCTCAATCAGCCCCAGCATTTT.

J is TRBJ2-1 and V is TRBV27; TRBD2 aligns across 10 bases. This CDR3 region has 15 residues. V shed 6 bases, J shed 7 bases, and the junction held 9 bases outside the gene matches. The germline V gene encodes CDR1 MNHEY and CDR2 SMNVEV (reference sequence). CDR3 DNA sequence: TGTGCCAGCAGGTTAGCGGGAGGCGAGGGGAATGAGCAGTTCTTC. It specifies CASRLAGGEGNEQFF.

Concerning this clone itself: Given a much more abundant clone one base away, this may be a read error. This chain joins TRBV7-9 and TRBJ1-5; 7 nucleotides agree with TRBD1. Germline-derived CDR1 and CDR2 are SEHNR and FQNEAQ (reference sequence). Losses at the gene ends were 4 bases for V and 0 bases for J; bases not matched to a gene: 3. This CDR3 has 15 residues. In DNA, the CDR3 is TGTGCCAGCAGCTCCGGGACAGTTAGCAATCAGCCCCAGCATTTT. Its protein is CASSSGTVSNQPQHF. The full variable domain, its missing parts supplied by reference TRBV7-9 and TRBJ1-5, is DTGVSQNPRHKITKRGQNVTFRCDPISEHNRLYWYRQTLGQGPEFLTYFQNEAQLEKSRLLSDRFSAERPKGSFSTLEIQRTEQGDSAMYLCASSSGTVSNQPQHFGDGTRLSIL.

The V call is TRBV5-1, the J call TRBJ2-7, with D possibly TRBD1 on 6 matching bases. Germline-derived CDR1 and CDR2 are SGHRS and YFSETQ. Trimming stripped 1 base from V and 3 bases from J, with 14 bases between. CDR3 size: 15 residues. The CDR3 nucleotides read TGCGCCAGCAGCTTGACGTCGGACAGACTCTACGAGCAGTACTTC. Protein: CASSLTSDRLYEQYF. The variable domain in full, with the rest retrieved from reference TRBV5-1 and TRBJ2-7, is KAGVTQTPRYLIKTRGQQVTLSCSPISGHRSVSWYQQTPGQGLQFLFEYFSETQRNKGNFPGRFSGRQFSNSRSEMNVSTLELGDSALYLCASSLTSDRLYEQYFGPGTRLTVT.